These 27 T cell receptor beta chains share one sample of origin, sequenced in a study of cytomegalovirus exposure and HLA in healthy donors. Both 60 Vbeta primers and 13 Jbeta primers went into the PCR. Generated by immunoSEQ multiplex PCR, the TCRdb table keeps only in-frame clones and is missing some. The table has around 100,000 clones, over 75% seen once. The specimen sequenced was PBMCs. Every receptor here comes from a woman aged 25 to 39 in good health and CMV-seropositive.

For the CDR3, the DNA is TGTGCCAGCAGCCCCCGCCGCGTGACAGGGGTGTACGAGCAGTACTTC. Amino acid sequence: CASSPRRVTGVYEQYF. This sequence joins TRBV7-4 and TRBJ2-7; TRBD1 agrees at 8 bases. The trim removed 5 bases at V and 4 bases at J, leaving 13 bases unmatched. CDR3 length: 16 amino acids. In germline, CDR1 is SGHVT, CDR2 SQSDAQ.

The chain links TRBV29-1 to TRBJ2-3, with D unclear. V was clipped by 1 base and J by 10 bases, with 9 bases between them. The length of the CDR3 is 11 residues. The germline V gene has CDR1 SQVTM and CDR2 ANQGSEA. CDR3 loop: CSVEATVSQYF. Here the CDR3 DNA reads TGCAGCGTTGAAGCAACGGTCTCGCAGTATTTT.

This clone has just one count. The chain links TRBV11-2 to TRBJ1-1; no firm D call. The CDR3 is 14 amino acids. V gave up 1 base and J gave up 5 bases, with 11 bases separating them. Germline V gene sequence: CDR1 SGHAT, CDR2 FQNNGV. CDR3 DNA sequence: TGTGCCAGCAGCTTAGCCGGGGTTGGTACTGAAGCTTTCTTT. It specifies CASSLAGVGTEAFF.

This chain joins TRBV2 and TRBJ1-1; the D gene is possibly TRBD1 (5 bases). Trimming took off 3 bases at V and 0 bases at J, with 14 bases between the two ends. This CDR3 region has 16 residues. CDR1 is SNHLY, CDR2 FYNNEI, per germline. CDR3 DNA sequence: TGTGCCAGCAGTGATGGGGCCCGAGCCATGAACACTGAAGCTTTCTTT. Protein product: CASSDGARAMNTEAFF.

This rearrangement joins TRBV4-2 to TRBJ1-1, with TRBD1 as a possible D gene (5 bases). The CDR3 extends over 16 amino acids. V gave up 4 bases and J gave up 5 bases, with 20 bases separating them. Germline V gene data show CDR1 as LGHNA and CDR2 as YNFKEQ. The CDR3 loop is CASSPIPIQGGTEAFF. The DNA for the CDR3 is TGTGCCAGCAGCCCAATACCGATCCAGGGAGGGACTGAAGCTTTCTTT.

CDR3 in DNA: TGTGCCAGTAGTCACAGGGAAGAGACCCAGTACTTC. It translates to CASSHREETQYF. The gene calls are TRBV19 and TRBJ2-5; a weak D match, TRBD1 (6 bases). V was clipped by 5 bases and J by 3 bases, with 7 bases between them. CDR3 length: 12 amino acids. Germline V gene data show CDR1 as LNHDA and CDR2 as SQIVND (reference sequence).

This sequence joins TRBV27 and TRBJ2-7, with D uncertain. V lost 3 bases and J lost 0, with 6 bases in between. This CDR3 is 13 amino acids long. Germline V gene sequence: CDR1 MNHEY, CDR2 SMNVEV (reference sequence). The CDR3 reads CASSFRYSYEQYF. The DNA for the CDR3 is TGTGCCAGCAGTTTTCGGTACTCCTACGAGCAGTACTTC.

This clone showed up just once. The CDR3 DNA reads as TGTGCCAGCAGTCGTACGGGGGTCTCCTACAATGAGCAGTTCTTC. It translates to CASSRTGVSYNEQFF. The chain carries TRBV9 and TRBJ2-1, with a weak D call TRBD2 (6 bases). The CDR3 sequence is 15 residues long. Germline CDR1 reads SGDLS; CDR2 reads YYNGEE. V was shortened by 5 bases and J by 0 bases, with 12 bases between the two germline ends.

The V call is TRBV9, the J call TRBJ1-4, with D maybe TRBD1 (6 bases). In germline, CDR1 is SGDLS, CDR2 YYNGEE. There are 15 residues in the CDR3. V was cut by 3 bases and J by 7 bases, with 16 bases left in between. The CDR3 DNA reads TGTGCCAGCAGCGACCCAGGGGATGTGAGTGAAAAACTGTTTTTT. Protein product: CASSDPGDVSEKLFF.

The rearrangement joins TRBV27 to TRBJ1-5; TRBD1 aligns across 9 bases. Germline V gene sequence: CDR1 MNHEY, CDR2 SMNVEV (reference sequence). Germline trimming cut 1 base from V and 6 bases from J; bases unmatched to any gene: 7. This CDR3 is built from 16 residues. The CDR3 loop is CASSLYGQGRTQPQHF. CDR3 bases: TGTGCCAGCAGTTTATATGGACAGGGGAGGACTCAGCCCCAGCATTTT.

V and J are TRBV5-1 and TRBJ1-6; D unresolved. This CDR3 region has 13 residues. Trimming pared 3 bases from V and 8 bases from J, leaving 9 bases between. Germline V lookup: CDR1 SGHRS, CDR2 YFSETQ. In DNA, the CDR3 is TGCGCCAGCAGCTCGTCGACTGATTCACCCCTCCACTTT. This sequence encodes CASSSSTDSPLHF.

V and J are TRBV29-1 and TRBJ2-7; D possibly corresponds to TRBD2 (5 bases). Germline V gene sequence: CDR1 SQVTM, CDR2 ANQGSEA. The CDR3 covers 13 residues. Trimming took 3 bases from V and 3 from J, leaving 12 bases between them. CDR3 region: CSVDSSGSYEQYF. As DNA, the CDR3 is TGCAGCGTTGATTCCAGCGGAAGCTACGAGCAGTACTTC.

This chain joins TRBV10-1 and TRBJ1-3; no reliable D call. CDR1 and CDR2 (germline): WNHNN, SYGVQD (reference sequence). The CDR3 is 14 amino acids. V lost 2 bases and J lost 4, with 9 bases in between. The DNA of the CDR3 is TGCGCCAGCAGTGAGGATCCAGGCGGAAACACCATATATTTT. Protein product: CASSEDPGGNTIYF.

This clone was observed a single time. For the CDR3, the DNA is TGTGCCAGCAGTCCGGGAGCCGGGGAGCTGTTTTTT. Amino acids: CASSPGAGELFF. The J gene is TRBJ2-2, the V gene TRBV2; tentatively, D is TRBD2 (6 bases). CDR1 and CDR2 from the germline V gene are SNHLY and FYNNEI. V gave up 5 bases and J gave up 6 bases, with 7 bases separating them. This CDR3 is built from 12 residues.

The rearrangement links TRBV9 to TRBJ2-5; 8 bases match TRBD2. The trim removed 5 bases at V and 1 base at J, leaving 7 bases unmatched. Per germline, CDR1 SGDLS and CDR2 YYNGEE. The CDR3 length is 15 residues. The CDR3, as DNA: TGTGCCAGCAGTCCCGGGACTAGTTTCCAAGAGACCCAGTACTTC. This translates into CASSPGTSFQETQYF.

The chain uses TRBV7-9 and TRBJ2-7; 10 nucleotides match TRBD1. This CDR3 is 15 amino acids long. The germline V gene encodes CDR1 SEHNR and CDR2 FQNEAQ (reference sequence). Unmatched junction bases numbered 8, after V lost 6 bases and J lost 3 bases. The CDR3 protein is CASSPGTGVFYEQYF. Here the CDR3 DNA reads TGTGCCAGCAGTCCAGGGACAGGGGTTTTCTACGAGCAGTACTTC.

The J gene is TRBJ2-7, the V gene TRBV11-3; TRBD1 is a possible D gene (5 bases). The V and J ends lost 4 bases and 6 bases respectively, with 13 bases between them. Germline loops: CDR1 SGHNT, CDR2 YENEEA. This CDR3 is 13 amino acids long. In DNA form, the CDR3 reads TGTGCCAGCAGCTCAGAAGGGGTGGGCGAGCAGTACTTC. Protein: CASSSEGVGEQYF.

This clone is a singleton in its sample. This chain links TRBV4-1 with TRBJ2-6; possible D gene TRBD2, 6 bases. Trimming stripped 0 bases from V and 2 bases from J, with 14 bases between. In germline, CDR1 is MGHRA, CDR2 YSYEKL. The CDR3 sequence is 18 residues long. This CDR3 is CASSQDMWSGAGANVLTF. The CDR3 region has the DNA TGCGCCAGCAGCCAAGATATGTGGTCGGGGGCTGGGGCCAACGTCCTGACTTTC.

About this clone itself: At one of its ends the junction is not consistent with the germline gene, which may arise from a read error. The J gene is TRBJ1-4, the V gene TRBV15, with 11 positions matching TRBD1. Germline V CDR1 and CDR2: LNHNV, YYDKDF (reference sequence). The CDR3 totals 15 residues. The CDR3 loop is CATSRGQGAVEKLFF. Here the CDR3 DNA reads TGTGCCACCAGTAGAGGACAGGGGGCAGTTGAAAAACTGTTTTTT.

V is TRBV30 and J is TRBJ2-1; 9 bases map to TRBD2. Per the germline V gene, CDR1 is GTSNPN and CDR2 is SVGIG (reference sequence). The trim removed 2 bases at V and 2 bases at J, leaving 4 bases unmatched. The CDR3 has 15 amino acids. The CDR3 protein is CAWSRLAGPYNEQFF. CDR3 bases: TGTGCCTGGAGTCGGCTAGCGGGACCCTACAATGAGCAGTTCTTC.

The chain joins TRBV10-3 to TRBJ1-2; the D gene is possibly TRBD1 (5 bases). Germline CDR1 reads ENHRY; CDR2 reads SYGVKD. The CDR3 totals 16 residues. V was clipped by 7 bases and J by 1 base, with 19 bases between them. CDR3 in DNA: TGTGCCATCACCAGGGATACTCAACTGCATAACTATGGCTACACCTTC. This translates into CAITRDTQLHNYGYTF.

This clone was counted only a few times. The V call is TRBV11-3, the J call TRBJ2-1; 15 bases are shared with TRBD2. V lost 5 bases, J lost 7 bases, and 6 bases stayed unmatched. CDR3 length equals 16 residues. Germline-derived CDR1 and CDR2 are SGHNT and YENEEA. CDR3 DNA sequence: TGTGCCAGCAGCCGGACTAGCGGGGGGGCTAAAAATGAGCAGTTCTTC. It specifies CASSRTSGGAKNEQFF.

V is TRBV28 and J is TRBJ2-2, with D unclear. V was shortened by 3 bases and J by 5 bases, with 7 bases between the two germline ends. CDR1 MDHEN and CDR2 SYDVKM come from the germline V gene. This CDR3 spans 13 amino acids. CDR3 protein: CASSLSPTGELFF. The CDR3 nucleotides are TGTGCCAGCAGTTTGTCCCCAACCGGGGAGCTGTTTTTT.

J is TRBJ1-2 and V is TRBV5-5, with D possibly being TRBD1 (6 bases). From germline, CDR1 is SGHKS and CDR2 YYEKEE (reference sequence). The V and J ends lost 1 base and 7 bases respectively, with 14 bases between them. This CDR3 is built from 14 residues. This CDR3 reads CASSLLGTSSGYTF. The CDR3 nucleotides read TGTGCCAGCAGCTTGTTAGGGACATCGAGTGGCTACACCTTC.

The V call is TRBV2, the J call TRBJ2-7; the match to TRBD1 covers 7 bases. Germline CDR1 and CDR2: SNHLY and FYNNEI. The CDR3 has 12 residues. Trimming removed 8 bases from V and 6 bases from J; junction bases left unmatched: 7. CDR3 in DNA: TGTGCCAGCGAGAAACAGGGGTTCGAGCAGTACTTC. This gives the protein CASEKQGFEQYF.

The V call is TRBV6-1, the J call TRBJ1-4, with TRBD1 as a possible D gene (5 bases). Trimming cost V 7 bases and J 3 bases, with 12 bases left between them. In germline, CDR1 is MNHNS, CDR2 SASEGT. The CDR3 runs 14 residues. The CDR3: CASIPGWSNEKLFF. CDR3 DNA: TGTGCCAGCATCCCAGGGTGGTCTAATGAAAAACTGTTTTTT.

This clone appeared a few times. This sequence joins TRBV2 and TRBJ1-6; TRBD1 aligns across 9 bases. CDR3 length: 13 amino acids. The germline V gene has CDR1 SNHLY and CDR2 FYNNEI. Losses at the gene ends were 7 bases for V and 12 bases for J; bases not matched to a gene: 7. In DNA form, the CDR3 reads TGTGCCAGCAAAGTGGGACAGGGATTACCCCTCCACTTT. Protein product: CASKVGQGLPLHF.